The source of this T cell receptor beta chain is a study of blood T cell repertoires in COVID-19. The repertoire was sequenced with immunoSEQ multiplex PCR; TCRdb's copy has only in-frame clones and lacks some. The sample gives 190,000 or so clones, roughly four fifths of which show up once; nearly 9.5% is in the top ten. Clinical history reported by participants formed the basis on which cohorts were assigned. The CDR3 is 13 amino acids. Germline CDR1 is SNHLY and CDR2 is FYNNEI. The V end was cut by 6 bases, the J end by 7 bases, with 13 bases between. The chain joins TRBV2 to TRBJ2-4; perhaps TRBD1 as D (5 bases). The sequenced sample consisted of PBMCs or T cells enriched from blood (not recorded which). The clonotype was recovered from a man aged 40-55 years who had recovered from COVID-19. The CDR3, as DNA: TGTGCCAGCAGCAGGGATTCCTCGAACATTCAGTACTTC. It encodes CASSRDSSNIQYF.